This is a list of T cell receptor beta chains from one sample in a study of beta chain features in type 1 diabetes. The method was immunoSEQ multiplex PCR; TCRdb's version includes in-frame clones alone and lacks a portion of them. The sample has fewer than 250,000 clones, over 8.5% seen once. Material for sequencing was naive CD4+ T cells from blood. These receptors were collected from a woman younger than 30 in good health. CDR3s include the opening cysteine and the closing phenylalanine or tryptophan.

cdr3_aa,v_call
CASSSRPLAGANTGELFF,TRBV7-8
CASSSTGEAFF,TRBV6-5
CASSFKTVVYNEQFF,TRBV27
CASSGVKGDYEQYF,TRBV21-1
CASSSARRGLAGEQYF,TRBV11-2
CASSLPRTSGIDEQYF,TRBV5-1
CASSVGASGGSEQYF,TRBV9
CAWSGDREGQPQHF,TRBV30
CASSAGAGPNYGYTF,TRBV19
CASSAQSGGSYGYTF,TRBV7-3
CASSLAPGSSYNEQFF,TRBV5-1
CASSQERGGPQETQYF,TRBV4-1
CASSSRWTVKNTEAFF,TRBV9
CASSVRGLRETQYF,TRBV5-4
CASTRGLKRETQYF,TRBV2
CASSPTGPEAFF,TRBV7-2
CASRGTGLRAGETQYF,TRBV6-6
CASSYSRRDNSPLHF,TRBV6-6
CAMRGNLAGKADTQYF,TRBV5-4
CASSQDFPGGAYGYTF,TRBV4-2
CASSYSGLANEQFF,TRBV6-6
CASSETNRPPYEQYF,TRBV6-1
CASSVLPGQLNQPQHF,TRBV6-1
CASSDEFNQPQHF,TRBV2
CASSAGMDRGYNEQFF,TRBV11-1
CASSNGGDYGYTF,TRBV6-5